This T cell receptor beta chain is from a study of blood T cell repertoires in COVID-19. Across the whole study: The analysed material was cDNA or gDNA that came from T cells, B-cell-depleted T cells, or PBMCs.

In the original analysis: Counts of nucleated cells, estimated from reference gene primer amplification, were obtained. Assay used: immunoSEQ multiplex PCR; TCRdb lists only in-frame clones, some missing. The V and J calls and clone size come from that table; D and trimming were worked out from the DNA. The repertoire holds more than 35,000 clones, with about 85% as singletons. The CDR3 spans 17 residues. Germline V gene data show CDR1 as MNHNS and CDR2 as SASEGT. V shed 2 bases and J 8 bases; nucleotides not matched to a gene: 14. Sample: peripheral blood. The TCR sequence derives from a man aged 60-69 years with acute or convalescent COVID-19. The chain is built from TRBV6-1 and TRBJ2-1; 8 bases fit TRBD2. The CDR3 protein is CASSENLASGRGDEQFF. The CDR3, as DNA: TGTGCCAGCAGTGAAAACTTGGCGAGCGGGAGAGGGGATGAGCAGTTCTTC.